The text below deals with one TCR beta chain. Antigen: not known. The method was immunoSEQ multiplex PCR; TCRdb's version includes in-frame clones alone and lacks a portion of them. Found here are roughly 120,000 clones, more than 70% of them singletons; the top ten hold about 4.9%. This specimen belongs to a study of T cell responses to AZD1222 COVID-19 vaccine. Study-level background: Recipients boosted at about 4 weeks or about 12 weeks are pooled. Study-wide results and limits: Regions 160-218 and 743-854 held dominance among vaccine-associated CD4 TCRs, which spanned spike. Only after the peak T cell response were repertoires sampled.

This specimen was peripheral blood, taken on day 0 of AZD1222 vaccination. The sequence was collected from an adult in good health.

The chain's CDR3 is CASSYSPVSGASPLHF. The CDR3 bases are TGTGCCAGCAGTTACTCTCCGGTTTCGGGGGCTTCACCCCTCCACTTT. The chain is built from TRBV6-2 or TRBV6-3 and TRBJ1-6; D possibly corresponds to TRBD1 (6 bases). Trimming cost V 0 bases and J 9 bases, with 15 bases left between them. CDR1 MNHEY and CDR2 SVGEGT come from the germline V gene. This CDR3 region has 16 residues.